This T cell receptor beta chain was recovered during a study of blood T cell repertoires in COVID-19. Study details: The study drew acute and convalescent COVID-19 samples from the United States, Italy and Spain.

How the authors handled the data: Researchers report that nucleated cell counts were estimated from reference gene primer amplification. The table came from immunoSEQ multiplex PCR; TCRdb's copy has only in-frame clones and leaves some out. V and J calls plus clone size are reproduced from that table; the DNA served to infer D and trimming. Of around 130,000 clones in the sample, about nine tenths were seen once. Seattle cases were enrolled at active infection and followed longitudinally. The clonotype was recovered from a human donor with COVID-19, enrolled during active disease. The donor label of this sample is uncertain. Material for sequencing was peripheral blood.

The CDR3 here is CASSYSGTENEKLFF. The CDR3, as DNA: TGTGCCAGCAGTTACTCGGGGACAGAGAATGAAAAACTGTTTTTT. This rearrangement joins TRBV6-5 to TRBJ1-4, with 7 bases matching TRBD1. Germline CDR1 and CDR2: MNHEY and SVGAGI. J was trimmed by 5 bases and V by 0 bases; bases with no gene match: 3. The CDR3 is 15 amino acids.